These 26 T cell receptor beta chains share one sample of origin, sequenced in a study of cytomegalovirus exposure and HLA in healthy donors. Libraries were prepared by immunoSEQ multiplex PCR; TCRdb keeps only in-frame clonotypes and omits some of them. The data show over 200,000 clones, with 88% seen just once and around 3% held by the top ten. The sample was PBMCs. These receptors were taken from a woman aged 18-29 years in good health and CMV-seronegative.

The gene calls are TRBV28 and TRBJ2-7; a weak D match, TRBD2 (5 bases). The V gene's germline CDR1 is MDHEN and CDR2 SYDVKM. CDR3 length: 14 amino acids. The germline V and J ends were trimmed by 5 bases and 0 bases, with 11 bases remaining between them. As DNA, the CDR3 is TGTGCCAGCAGTCTTGGGAGCCGCTCCTACGAGCAGTACTTC. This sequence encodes CASSLGSRSYEQYF.

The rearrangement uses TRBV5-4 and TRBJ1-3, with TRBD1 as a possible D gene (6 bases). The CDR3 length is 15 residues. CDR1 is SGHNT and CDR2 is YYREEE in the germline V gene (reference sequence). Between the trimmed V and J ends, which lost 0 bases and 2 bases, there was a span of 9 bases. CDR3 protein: CASSLAGATGNTIYF. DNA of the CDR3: TGTGCCAGCAGCTTGGCAGGGGCGACTGGAAACACCATATATTTT.

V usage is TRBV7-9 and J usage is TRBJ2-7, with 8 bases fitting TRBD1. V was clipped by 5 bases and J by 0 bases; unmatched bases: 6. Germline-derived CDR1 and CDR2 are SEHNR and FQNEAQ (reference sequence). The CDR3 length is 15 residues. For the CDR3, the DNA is TGTGCCAGCAGCCCCCGACAGGGGATCTCCTACGAGCAGTACTTC. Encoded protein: CASSPRQGISYEQYF.

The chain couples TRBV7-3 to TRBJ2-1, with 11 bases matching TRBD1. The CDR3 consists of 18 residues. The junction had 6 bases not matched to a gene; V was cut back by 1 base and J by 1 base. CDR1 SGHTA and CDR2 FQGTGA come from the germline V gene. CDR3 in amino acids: CASSLISGTGGSYNEQFF. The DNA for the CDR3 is TGTGCCAGCAGCTTAATCTCTGGGACAGGGGGGTCCTACAATGAGCAGTTCTTC.

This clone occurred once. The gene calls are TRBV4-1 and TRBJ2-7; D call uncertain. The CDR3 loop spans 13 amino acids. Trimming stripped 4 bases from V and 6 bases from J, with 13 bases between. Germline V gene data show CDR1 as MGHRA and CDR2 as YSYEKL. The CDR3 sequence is CASSLRGVGEQYF. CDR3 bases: TGCGCCAGCAGCCTCAGAGGTGTGGGCGAGCAGTACTTC.

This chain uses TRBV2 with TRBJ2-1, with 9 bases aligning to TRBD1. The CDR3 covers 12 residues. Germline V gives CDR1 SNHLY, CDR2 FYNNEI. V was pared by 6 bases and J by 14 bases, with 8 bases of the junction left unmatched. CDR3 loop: CASRLLGTGKFF. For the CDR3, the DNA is TGTGCCAGCAGGCTCCTTGGGACAGGGAAGTTCTTC.

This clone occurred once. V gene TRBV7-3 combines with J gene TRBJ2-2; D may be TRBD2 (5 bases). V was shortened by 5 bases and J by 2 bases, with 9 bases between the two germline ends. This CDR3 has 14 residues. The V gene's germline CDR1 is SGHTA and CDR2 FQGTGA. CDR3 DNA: TGTGCCAGCAGCCCTGGACTCAACACCGGGGAGCTGTTTTTT. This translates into CASSPGLNTGELFF.

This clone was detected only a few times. CDR3 region: CASSHPRTVDEKLFF. In DNA form, the CDR3 reads TGCGCCAGCAGCCACCCGCGGACAGTGGATGAAAAACTGTTTTTT. The chain couples TRBV4-1 to TRBJ1-4; D may be TRBD1 (6 bases). Germline assignment: CDR1 MGHRA and CDR2 YSYEKL. The V and J ends lost 3 bases and 6 bases respectively, with 14 bases between them. CDR3 size: 15 residues.

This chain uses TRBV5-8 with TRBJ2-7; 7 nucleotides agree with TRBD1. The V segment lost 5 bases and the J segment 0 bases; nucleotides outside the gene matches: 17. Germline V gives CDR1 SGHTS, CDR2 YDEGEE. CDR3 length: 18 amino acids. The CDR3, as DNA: TGTGCCAGCAGTCCTAGAGGGTTAAAAGGGGGCGCCTCCTACGAGCAGTACTTC. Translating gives CASSPRGLKGGASYEQYF. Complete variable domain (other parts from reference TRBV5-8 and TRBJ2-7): EAGVTQSPTHLIKTRGQQATLRCSPISGHTSVYWYQQALGLGLQFLLWYDEGEERNRGNFPPRFSGRQFPNYSSELNVNALELEDSALYLCASSPRGLKGGASYEQYFGPGTRLTVT.

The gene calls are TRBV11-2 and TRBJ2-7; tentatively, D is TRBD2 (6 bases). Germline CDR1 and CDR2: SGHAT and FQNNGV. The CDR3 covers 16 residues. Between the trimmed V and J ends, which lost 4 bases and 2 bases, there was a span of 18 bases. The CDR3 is CASSSALRSGAYEQYF. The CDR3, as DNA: TGTGCCAGCAGCTCTGCCCTTAGATCGGGGGCCTACGAGCAGTACTTC. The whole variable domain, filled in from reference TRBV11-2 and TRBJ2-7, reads EAGVAQSPRYKIIEKRQSVAFWCNPISGHATLYWYQQILGQGPKLLIQFQNNGVVDDSQLPKDRFSAERLKGVDSTLKIQPAKLEDSAVYLCASSSALRSGAYEQYFGPGTRLTVT.

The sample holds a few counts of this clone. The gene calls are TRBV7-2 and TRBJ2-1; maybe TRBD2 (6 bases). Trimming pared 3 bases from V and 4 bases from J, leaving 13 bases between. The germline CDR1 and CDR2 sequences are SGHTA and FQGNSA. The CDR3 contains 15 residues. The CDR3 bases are TGTGCCAGCAGCTTTAGGGCTAGCGAGTACAATGAGCAGTTCTTC. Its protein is CASSFRASEYNEQFF. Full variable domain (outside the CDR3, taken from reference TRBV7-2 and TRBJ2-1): GAGVSQSPSNKVTEKGKDVELRCDPISGHTALYWYRQSLGQGLEFLIYFQGNSAPDKSGLPSDRFSAERTGGSVSTLTIQRTQQEDSAVYLCASSFRASEYNEQFFGPGTRLTVL.

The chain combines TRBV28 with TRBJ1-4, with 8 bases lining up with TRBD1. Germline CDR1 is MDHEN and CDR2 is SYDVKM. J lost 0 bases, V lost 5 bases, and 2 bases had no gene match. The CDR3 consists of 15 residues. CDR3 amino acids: CASSPGGTTNEKLFF. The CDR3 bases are TGTGCCAGCAGTCCAGGGGGCACAACTAATGAAAAACTGTTTTTT.

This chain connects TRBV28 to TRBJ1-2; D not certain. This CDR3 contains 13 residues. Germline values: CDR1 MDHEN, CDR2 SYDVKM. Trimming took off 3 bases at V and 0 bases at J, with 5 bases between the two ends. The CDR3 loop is CASSLRANYGYTF. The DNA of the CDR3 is TGTGCCAGCAGTTTGCGAGCTAACTATGGCTACACCTTC.

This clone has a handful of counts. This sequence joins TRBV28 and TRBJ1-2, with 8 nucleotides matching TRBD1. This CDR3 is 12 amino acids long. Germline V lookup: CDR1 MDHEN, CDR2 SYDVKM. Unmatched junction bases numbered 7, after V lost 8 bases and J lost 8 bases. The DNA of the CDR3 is TGTGCCAGCTCAACCCCAGGGGGCGGCTACACCTTC. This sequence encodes CASSTPGGGYTF.

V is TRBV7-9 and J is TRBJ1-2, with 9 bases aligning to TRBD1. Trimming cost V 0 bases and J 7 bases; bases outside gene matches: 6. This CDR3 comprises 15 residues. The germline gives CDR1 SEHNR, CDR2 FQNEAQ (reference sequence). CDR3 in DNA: TGTGCCAGCAGCTTAGCGGGACAGGGCACGAGTGGCTACACCTTC. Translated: CASSLAGQGTSGYTF.

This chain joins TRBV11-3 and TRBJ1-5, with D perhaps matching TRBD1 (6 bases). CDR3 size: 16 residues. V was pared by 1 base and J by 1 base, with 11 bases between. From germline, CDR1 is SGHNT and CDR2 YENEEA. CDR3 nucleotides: TGTGCCAGCAGCTTAGGAGGGGGGGACAGCAATCAGCCCCAGCATTTT. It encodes CASSLGGGDSNQPQHF. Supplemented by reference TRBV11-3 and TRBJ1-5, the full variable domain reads EAGVVQSPRYKIIEKKQPVAFWCNPISGHNTLYWYLQNLGQGPELLIRYENEEAVDDSQLPKDRFSAERLKGVDSTLKIQPAELGDSAVYLCASSLGGGDSNQPQHFGDGTRLSIL.

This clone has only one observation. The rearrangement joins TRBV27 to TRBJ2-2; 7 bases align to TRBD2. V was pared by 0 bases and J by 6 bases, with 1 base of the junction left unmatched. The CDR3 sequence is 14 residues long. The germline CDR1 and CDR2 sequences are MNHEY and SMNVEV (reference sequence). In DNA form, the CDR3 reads TGTGCCAGCAGTTTATCTCTAGCGGCCGGGGAGCTGTTTTTT. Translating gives CASSLSLAAGELFF.

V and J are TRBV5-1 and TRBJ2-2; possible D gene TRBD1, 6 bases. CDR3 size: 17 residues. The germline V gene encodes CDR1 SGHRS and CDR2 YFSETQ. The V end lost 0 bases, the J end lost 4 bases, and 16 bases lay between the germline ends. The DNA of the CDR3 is TGCGCCAGCAGCTTGGGACAAGGGGGAAGTCTCACCGGGGAGCTGTTTTTT. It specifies CASSLGQGGSLTGELFF.

CDR3 nucleotides: TGTGCCAGCACCCCTGGGTGGGGGGAGTGGACTGAAGCTTTCTTT. Translation: CASTPGWGEWTEAFF. The V call is TRBV6-1, the J call TRBJ1-1, with D maybe TRBD1 (5 bases). Germline V CDR1 and CDR2: MNHNS, SASEGT. This CDR3 region has 15 residues. V lost 7 bases and J 5 bases, leaving 20 bases between the germline ends.

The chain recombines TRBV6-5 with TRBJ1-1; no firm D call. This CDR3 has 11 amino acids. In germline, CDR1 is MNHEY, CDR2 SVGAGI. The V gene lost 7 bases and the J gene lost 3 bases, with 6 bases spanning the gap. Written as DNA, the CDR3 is TGTGCCAGCAAGAGGGACACTGAAGCTTTCTTT. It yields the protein CASKRDTEAFF.

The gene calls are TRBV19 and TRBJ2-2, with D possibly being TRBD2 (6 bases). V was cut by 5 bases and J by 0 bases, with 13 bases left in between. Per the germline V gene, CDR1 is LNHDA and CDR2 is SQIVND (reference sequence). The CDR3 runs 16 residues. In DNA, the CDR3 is TGTGCCAGTAGTCGGAAGGGACTGTCGAACACCGGGGAGCTGTTTTTT. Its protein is CASSRKGLSNTGELFF.

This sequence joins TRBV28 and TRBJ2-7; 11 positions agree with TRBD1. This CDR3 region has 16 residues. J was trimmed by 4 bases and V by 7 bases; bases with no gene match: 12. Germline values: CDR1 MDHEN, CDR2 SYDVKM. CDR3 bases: TGTGCCAGCACTTATTACTCCGGGACAGGGGGGTACGAGCAGTACTTC. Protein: CASTYYSGTGGYEQYF.

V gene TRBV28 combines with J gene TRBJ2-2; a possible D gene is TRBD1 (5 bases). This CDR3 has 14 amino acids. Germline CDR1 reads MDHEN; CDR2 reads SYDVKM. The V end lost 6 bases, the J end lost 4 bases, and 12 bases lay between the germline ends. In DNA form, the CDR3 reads TGTGCCAGCAGCCCCAGGGTGGGCACCGGGGAGCTGTTTTTT. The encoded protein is CASSPRVGTGELFF.

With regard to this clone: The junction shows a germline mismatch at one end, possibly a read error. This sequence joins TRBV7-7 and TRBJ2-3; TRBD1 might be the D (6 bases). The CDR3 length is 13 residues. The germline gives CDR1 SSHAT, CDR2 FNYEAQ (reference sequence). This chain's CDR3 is CASSLGRGDTQYF. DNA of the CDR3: TGTGCTAGCAGCTTGGGAAGGGGGGATACGCAGTATTTT.

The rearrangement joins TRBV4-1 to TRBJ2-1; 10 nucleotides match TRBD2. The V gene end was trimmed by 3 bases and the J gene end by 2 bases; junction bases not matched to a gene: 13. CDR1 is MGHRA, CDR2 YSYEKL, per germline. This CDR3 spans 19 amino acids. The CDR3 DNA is TGCGCCAGCAGCCAGGGATCGGGGACTAGCGACCCTGCCTACAATGAGCAGTTCTTC. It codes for CASSQGSGTSDPAYNEQFF.

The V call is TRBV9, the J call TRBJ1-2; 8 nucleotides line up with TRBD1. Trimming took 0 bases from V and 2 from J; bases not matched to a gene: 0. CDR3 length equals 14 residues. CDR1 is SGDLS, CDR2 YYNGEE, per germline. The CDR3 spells CASSVGTGNYGYTF. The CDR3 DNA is TGTGCCAGCAGCGTAGGGACAGGGAACTATGGCTACACCTTC.